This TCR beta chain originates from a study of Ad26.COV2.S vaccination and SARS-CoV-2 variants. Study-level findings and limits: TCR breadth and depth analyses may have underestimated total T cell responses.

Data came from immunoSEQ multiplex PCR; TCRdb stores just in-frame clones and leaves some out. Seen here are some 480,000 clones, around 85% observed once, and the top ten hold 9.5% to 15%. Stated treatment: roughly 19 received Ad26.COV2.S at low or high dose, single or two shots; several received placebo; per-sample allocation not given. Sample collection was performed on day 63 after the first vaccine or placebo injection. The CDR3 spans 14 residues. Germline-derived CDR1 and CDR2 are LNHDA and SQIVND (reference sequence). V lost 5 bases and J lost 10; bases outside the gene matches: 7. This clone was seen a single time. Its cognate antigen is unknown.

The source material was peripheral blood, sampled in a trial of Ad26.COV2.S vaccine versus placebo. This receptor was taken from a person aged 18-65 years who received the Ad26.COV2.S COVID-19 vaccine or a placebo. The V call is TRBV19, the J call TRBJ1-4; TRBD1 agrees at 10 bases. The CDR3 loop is CASSAGQGIRKLFF. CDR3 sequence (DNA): TGTGCCAGTAGTGCGGGACAGGGGATCCGAAAACTGTTTTTT.